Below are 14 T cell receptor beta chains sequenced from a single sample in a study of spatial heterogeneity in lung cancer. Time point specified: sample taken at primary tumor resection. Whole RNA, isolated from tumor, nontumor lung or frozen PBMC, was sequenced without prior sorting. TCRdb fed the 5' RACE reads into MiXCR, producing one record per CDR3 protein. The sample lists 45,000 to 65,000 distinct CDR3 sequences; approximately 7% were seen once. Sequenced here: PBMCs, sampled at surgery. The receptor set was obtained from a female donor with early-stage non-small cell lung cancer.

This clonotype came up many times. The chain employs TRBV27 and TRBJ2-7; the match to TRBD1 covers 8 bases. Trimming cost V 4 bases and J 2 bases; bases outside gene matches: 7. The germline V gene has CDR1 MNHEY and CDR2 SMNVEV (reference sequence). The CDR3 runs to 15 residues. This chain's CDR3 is CASSSMAGGTYEQYF. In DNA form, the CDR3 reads TGTGCCAGCAGTTCCATGGCAGGGGGCACCTACGAGCAGTACTTC.

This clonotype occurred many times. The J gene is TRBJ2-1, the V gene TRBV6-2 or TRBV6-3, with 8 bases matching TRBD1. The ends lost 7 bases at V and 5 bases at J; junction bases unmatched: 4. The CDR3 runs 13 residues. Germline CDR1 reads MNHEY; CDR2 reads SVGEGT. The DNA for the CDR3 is TGTGCCAGCAATGGACAGGGCCACAATGAGCAGTTCTTC. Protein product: CASNGQGHNEQFF.

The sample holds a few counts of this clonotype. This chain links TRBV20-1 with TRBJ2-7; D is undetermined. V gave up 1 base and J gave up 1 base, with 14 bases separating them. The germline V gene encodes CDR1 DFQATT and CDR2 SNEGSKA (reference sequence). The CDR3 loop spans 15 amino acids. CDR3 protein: CSARGISGGSYEQYF. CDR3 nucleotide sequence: TGCAGTGCTAGAGGGATATCCGGTGGGTCCTACGAGCAGTACTTC.

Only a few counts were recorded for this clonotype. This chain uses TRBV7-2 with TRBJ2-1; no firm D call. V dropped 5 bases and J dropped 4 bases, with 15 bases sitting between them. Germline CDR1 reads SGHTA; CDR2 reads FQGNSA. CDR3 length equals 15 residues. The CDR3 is CASSLFERLYNEQFF. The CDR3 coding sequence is TGTGCCAGCAGCCTTTTTGAGCGCCTATACAATGAGCAGTTCTTC. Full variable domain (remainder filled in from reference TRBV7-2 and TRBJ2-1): GAGVSQSPSNKVTEKGKDVELRCDPISGHTALYWYRQSLGQGLEFLIYFQGNSAPDKSGLPSDRFSAERTGGSVSTLTIQRTQQEDSAVYLCASSLFERLYNEQFFGPGTRLTVL.

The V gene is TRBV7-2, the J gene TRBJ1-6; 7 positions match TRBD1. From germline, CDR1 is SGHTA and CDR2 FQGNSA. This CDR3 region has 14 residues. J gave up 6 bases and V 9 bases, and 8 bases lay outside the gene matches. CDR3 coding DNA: TGTGCCAGTAACAGGGGACTAAGTAATTCACCCCTCCACTTT. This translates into CASNRGLSNSPLHF.

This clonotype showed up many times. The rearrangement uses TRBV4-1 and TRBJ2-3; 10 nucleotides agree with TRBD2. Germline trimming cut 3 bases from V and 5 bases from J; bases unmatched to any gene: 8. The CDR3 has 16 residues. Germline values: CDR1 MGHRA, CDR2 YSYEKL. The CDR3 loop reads CASSQQAGGPGDTQYF. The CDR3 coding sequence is TGCGCCAGCAGCCAGCAAGCGGGGGGGCCTGGAGATACGCAGTATTTT.

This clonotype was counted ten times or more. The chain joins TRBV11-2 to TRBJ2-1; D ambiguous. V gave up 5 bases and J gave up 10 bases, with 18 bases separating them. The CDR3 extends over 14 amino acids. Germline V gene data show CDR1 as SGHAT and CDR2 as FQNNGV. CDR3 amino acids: CASSQTGLYQEQFF. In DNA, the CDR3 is TGTGCCAGCAGCCAAACCGGGTTGTATCAGGAGCAGTTCTTC.

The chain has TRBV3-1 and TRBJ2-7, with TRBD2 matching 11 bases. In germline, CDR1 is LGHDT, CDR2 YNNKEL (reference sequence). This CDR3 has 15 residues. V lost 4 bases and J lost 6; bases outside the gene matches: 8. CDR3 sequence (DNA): TGTGCCAGCAGCCCAAGACTAGCGGGGTTAGGCGAGCAGTACTTC. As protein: CASSPRLAGLGEQYF.

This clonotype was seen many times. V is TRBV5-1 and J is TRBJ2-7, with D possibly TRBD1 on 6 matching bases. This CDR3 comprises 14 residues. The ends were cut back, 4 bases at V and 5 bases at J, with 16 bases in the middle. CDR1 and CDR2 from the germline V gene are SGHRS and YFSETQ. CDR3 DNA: TGCGCCAGCAGCGTGGGACATCCCTGGGACGAGCAGTACTTC. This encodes CASSVGHPWDEQYF.

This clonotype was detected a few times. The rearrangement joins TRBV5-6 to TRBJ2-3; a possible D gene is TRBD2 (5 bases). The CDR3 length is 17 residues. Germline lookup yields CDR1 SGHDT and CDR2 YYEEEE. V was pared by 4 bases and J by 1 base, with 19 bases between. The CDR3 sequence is CASSPLRESHGTDTQYF. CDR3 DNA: TGTGCCAGCAGCCCGTTGAGGGAGTCCCACGGCACAGATACGCAGTATTTT.

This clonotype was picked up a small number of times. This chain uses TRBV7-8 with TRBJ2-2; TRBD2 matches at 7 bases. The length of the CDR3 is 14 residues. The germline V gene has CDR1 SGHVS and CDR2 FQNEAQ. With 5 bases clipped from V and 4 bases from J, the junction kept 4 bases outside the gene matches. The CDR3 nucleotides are TGTGCCAGCAGCAAGCGGGGACCCACCGGGGAGCTGTTTTTT. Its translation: CASSKRGPTGELFF.

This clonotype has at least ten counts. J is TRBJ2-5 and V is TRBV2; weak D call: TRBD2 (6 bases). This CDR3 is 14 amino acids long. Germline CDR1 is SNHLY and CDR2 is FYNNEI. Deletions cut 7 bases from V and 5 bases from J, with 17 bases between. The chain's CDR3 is CASNPRLVWETQYF. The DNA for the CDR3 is TGTGCCAGCAACCCACGACTAGTCTGGGAGACCCAGTACTTC.

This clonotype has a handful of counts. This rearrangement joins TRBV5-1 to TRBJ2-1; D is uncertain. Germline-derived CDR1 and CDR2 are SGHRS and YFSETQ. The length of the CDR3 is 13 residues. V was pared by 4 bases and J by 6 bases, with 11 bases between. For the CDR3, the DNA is TGCGCCAGCAGCCCCGCGGCAGGCAATGAGCAGTTCTTC. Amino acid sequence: CASSPAAGNEQFF.

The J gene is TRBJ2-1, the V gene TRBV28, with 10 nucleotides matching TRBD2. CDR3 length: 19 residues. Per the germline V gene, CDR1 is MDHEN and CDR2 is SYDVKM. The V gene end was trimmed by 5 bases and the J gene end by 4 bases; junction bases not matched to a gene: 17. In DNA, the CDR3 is TGTGCCAGCAGTCTCTACCGTTTCAAGCGGGGGGGCGCTTACAATGAGCAGTTCTTC. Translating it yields CASSLYRFKRGGAYNEQFF.